The rows below give T cell receptor beta chains drawn from one sample of a study of shared clonotypes between healthy human individuals. The assay was immunoSEQ multiplex PCR, and TCRdb's table has in-frame clones only and misses some. The sample has roughly 2.4 million clones, nearly 97% seen once; the top ten hold 0.1% to 0.15%. The sequenced sample was naive CD4+ T cells sorted from blood. The receptors derive from a man aged 18 to 30 in good health. The CDR3 runs from the conserved cysteine through the conserved F or W. Fields, in order: V gene, J gene, D gene, clone size, CDR3 protein, CDR3 DNA. A D gene is named only where the DNA matches it firmly. Some rows have no size entry. The others give once, few or many, or a class for an expanded clone.

V gene: TRBV7-9; J gene: TRBJ1-1; D gene: -; clone size: -; CDR3 protein: CASSLIFGNTEAFF; CDR3 DNA: TGTGCCAGCAGCCTAATCTTCGGAAACACTGAAGCTTTCTTT
V gene: TRBV5-1; J gene: TRBJ2-7; D gene: TRBD2; clone size: -; CDR3 protein: CASSLLSGDLATEQYF; CDR3 DNA: TGCGCCAGCAGCTTGCTGAGCGGGGACCTGGCGACCGAGCAGTACTTC
V gene: TRBV6-5; J gene: TRBJ1-5; D gene: -; clone size: -; CDR3 protein: CASSSAGKSNQPQHF; CDR3 DNA: TGTGCCAGCAGTTCCGCCGGGAAAAGCAATCAGCCCCAGCATTTT
V gene: TRBV30; J gene: TRBJ2-7; D gene: TRBD1; clone size: -; CDR3 protein: CAWGGQVRGEQYF; CDR3 DNA: TGTGCCTGGGGAGGACAGGTACGGGGCGAGCAGTACTTC
V gene: TRBV6-5; J gene: TRBJ1-1; D gene: -; clone size: -; CDR3 protein: CASRRGGALSEAFF; CDR3 DNA: TGTGCCAGCAGACGCGGGGGGGCATTGTCTGAAGCTTTCTTT
V gene: TRBV30; J gene: TRBJ1-2; D gene: -; clone size: -; CDR3 protein: CAWSPTKSGYTF; CDR3 DNA: TGTGCCTGGAGTCCTACGAAGTCAGGCTACACCTTC
V gene: TRBV10-1; J gene: TRBJ1-1; D gene: -; clone size: once; CDR3 protein: CASSEGASEAFF; CDR3 DNA: TGCGCCAGCAGTGAGGGGGCGTCTGAAGCTTTCTTT
V gene: TRBV6-1; J gene: TRBJ2-7; D gene: TRBD2; clone size: -; CDR3 protein: CASRSGTGSSYEQYF; CDR3 DNA: TGTGCCAGCAGGAGCGGGACGGGCAGCTCCTACGAGCAGTACTTC
V gene: TRBV5-4; J gene: TRBJ2-7; D gene: -; clone size: -; CDR3 protein: CASSLESYEQYF; CDR3 DNA: TGTGCCAGCAGCTTGGAGTCCTACGAGCAGTACTTC
V gene: TRBV10-2; J gene: TRBJ1-6; D gene: -; clone size: -; CDR3 protein: CASSEPRSSYNSPLHF; CDR3 DNA: TGCGCCAGCAGTGAACCGAGAAGCTCCTATAATTCACCCCTCCACTTT
V gene: TRBV10-3; J gene: TRBJ2-3; D gene: -; clone size: once; CDR3 protein: CAISELEDTQYF; CDR3 DNA: TGTGCCATCAGTGAGTTGGAAGATACGCAGTATTTT
V gene: TRBV4-1; J gene: TRBJ2-7; D gene: -; clone size: -; CDR3 protein: CASSQVAGPAQYF; CDR3 DNA: TGCGCCAGCAGCCAAGTGGCGGGGCCGGCGCAGTACTTC
V gene: TRBV15; J gene: TRBJ1-5; D gene: -; clone size: -; CDR3 protein: CATSTLTVNQPQHF; CDR3 DNA: TGTGCCACCAGCACGTTGACAGTCAATCAGCCCCAGCATTTT
V gene: TRBV6-6; J gene: TRBJ1-2; D gene: TRBD1; clone size: -; CDR3 protein: CASGQGAYGYTF; CDR3 DNA: TGTGCCAGCGGACAGGGGGCCTATGGCTACACCTTC